The clone carrying this T cell receptor (beta chain) was detected a few times. The sample belongs to a study of T-cell memory formation after mild COVID-19. TCR alpha and TCR beta cDNA libraries carrying sample barcodes and UMIs came from 5'RACE with constant-segment primers. One entry per CDR3 protein, called by TCRdb with MiXCR from the 5' RACE reads. Of about 560,000 distinct CDR3 sequences in the sample, 20% to 25% were seen once. What was sequenced was PBMCs or a T cell subset sorted from them (not recorded which). This receptor was obtained from an adult woman who had mild COVID-19 (a few samples of this study predate the infection). Cell type and time point are not known.

The CDR3 spells CASSLAGALRTDTQYF. CDR3 bases: TGTGCCAGCAGCTTAGCAGGAGCCCTACGGACAGATACGCAGTATTTT. The chain joins TRBV7-9 to TRBJ2-3; D remains unclear. The CDR3 totals 16 residues. CDR1 and CDR2 from the germline V gene are SEHNR and FQNEAQ (reference sequence). V lost 0 bases, J lost 3 bases, and 13 bases lay in between.